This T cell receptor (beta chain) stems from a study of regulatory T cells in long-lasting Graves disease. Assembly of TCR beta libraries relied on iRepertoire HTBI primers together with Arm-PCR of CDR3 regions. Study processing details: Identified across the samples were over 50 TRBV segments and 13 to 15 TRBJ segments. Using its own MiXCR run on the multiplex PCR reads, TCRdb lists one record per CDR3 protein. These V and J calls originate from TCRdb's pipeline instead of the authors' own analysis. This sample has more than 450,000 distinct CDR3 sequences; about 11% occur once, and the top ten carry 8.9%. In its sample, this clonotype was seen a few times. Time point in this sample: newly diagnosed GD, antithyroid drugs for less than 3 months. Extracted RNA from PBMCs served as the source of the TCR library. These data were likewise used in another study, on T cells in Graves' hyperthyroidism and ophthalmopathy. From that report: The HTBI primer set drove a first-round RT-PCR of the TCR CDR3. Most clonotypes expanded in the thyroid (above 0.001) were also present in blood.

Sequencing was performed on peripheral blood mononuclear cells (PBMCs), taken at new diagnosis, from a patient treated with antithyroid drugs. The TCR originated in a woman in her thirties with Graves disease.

CDR3 region: CSASILYEQYF. The DNA of the CDR3 is TGCAGTGCTAGTATTCTTTACGAGCAGTACTTC. The chain links TRBV20-1 to TRBJ2-7; D gene uncertain. CDR1 DFQATT and CDR2 SNEGSKA come from the germline V gene (reference sequence). This CDR3 region has 11 residues. The V end was cut by 3 bases, the J end by 4 bases, with 7 bases between.